The next 28 T cell receptor beta chains were all read from a single sample in a study of T cell responses to AZD1222 COVID-19 vaccine (TCRdb year 2021). The time point label corresponds to: about 28 days (+/-7) after the second vaccine dose. To prepare the library, the immunoSEQ multiplex PCR assay was applied. Imported from immuneACCESS, the table was reduced by TCRdb to in-frame sequences with V and J called. These copies leave out some clones; in studies compared against another copy, an unresolved V gene accounts for under half, and the cause of the remainder is not known. Within this sample are approximately 50,000 clones, with 80% to 90% of them counted one time only. Roughly 7.2% of the sample is held by the ten biggest clonotypes. The sequences come from peripheral blood, collected 28 days after the second AZD1222 dose. The receptors were gathered from an adult who received the AZD1222 COVID-19 vaccine.

The chain has TRBV18 and TRBJ1-2; 8 bases match TRBD1. V dropped 3 bases and J dropped 4; count of bases not matched to a gene: 7. The CDR3 loop spans 15 amino acids. Germline CDR1 reads KGHSH; CDR2 reads LQKENI. The CDR3 bases are TGTGCCAGCTCACCGGAACAGGGGGGTTCCTATGGCTACACCTTC. Translating gives CASSPEQGGSYGYTF.

The chain links TRBV18 to TRBJ2-7; TRBD1 matches at 10 bases. Germline loops: CDR1 KGHSH, CDR2 LQKENI. V was clipped by 2 bases and J by 1 base; unmatched bases: 2. The CDR3 covers 15 residues. CDR3 protein: CASSPGTGVSYEQYF. The CDR3 DNA reads TGTGCCAGCTCACCAGGGACAGGGGTGTCCTACGAGCAGTACTTC.

The rearrangement joins TRBV5-4 to TRBJ1-4; the D gene is possibly TRBD1 (6 bases). The CDR3 runs to 14 residues. Per germline, CDR1 SGHNT and CDR2 YYREEE (reference sequence). Trimming stripped 4 bases from V and 5 bases from J, with 12 bases between. DNA for the CDR3: TGTGCCAGCAGCCCAGGACAGAGGAATGAAAAACTGTTTTTT. This translates into CASSPGQRNEKLFF.

V usage is TRBV2 and J usage is TRBJ1-1; the D gene is possibly TRBD1 (5 bases). The CDR3 covers 14 residues. Trimming cost V 6 bases and J 3 bases, with 14 bases left between them. Per germline, CDR1 SNHLY and CDR2 FYNNEI. The CDR3 region is CASSARRGDTEAFF. As DNA, the CDR3 is TGTGCCAGCAGCGCCAGAAGGGGTGACACTGAAGCTTTCTTT. Combining the CDR3 with reference TRBV2 and TRBJ1-1 gives the whole variable domain EPEVTQTPSHQVTQMGQEVILRCVPISNHLYFYWYRQILGQKVEFLVSFYNNEISEKSEIFDDQFSVERPDGSNFTLKIRSTKLEDSAMYFCASSARRGDTEAFFGQGTRLTVV.

The chain carries TRBV29-1 and TRBJ2-5, with TRBD2 matching 7 bases. CDR3 length: 13 residues. Per the germline V gene, CDR1 is SQVTM and CDR2 is ANQGSEA. The junction had 0 bases not matched to a gene; V was cut back by 1 base and J by 1 base. The CDR3 region has the DNA TGCAGCGTTGAAGGGACTAGCCAAGAGACCCAGTACTTC. Translating it yields CSVEGTSQETQYF.

The chain carries TRBV4-3 and TRBJ1-4; D gene uncertain. This CDR3 has 13 residues. V was cut by 0 bases and J by 10 bases, with 9 bases left in between. Germline V gene lookup returns CDR1 LGHNA and CDR2 YSLEER. The CDR3 protein is CASSQDRLGKLFF. For the CDR3, the DNA is TGCGCCAGCAGCCAAGATCGGTTGGGAAAACTGTTTTTT.

The J gene is TRBJ1-1, the V gene TRBV10-3, with a weak D call TRBD1 (5 bases). Trimming shortened V by 6 bases and J by 1 base, and 9 bases separated the two germline ends. The CDR3 consists of 13 residues. Germline loops: CDR1 ENHRY, CDR2 SYGVKD. CDR3: CAIRRGSNTEAFF. The DNA of the CDR3 is TGTGCCATCAGACGGGGCTCGAACACTGAAGCTTTCTTT.

V is TRBV21-1 and J is TRBJ2-7; whether TRBD2, the table's D call, matches the DNA was not checked. TRBV21-1 corresponds to a pseudogene. CDR3 length: 13 residues. In DNA form, the CDR3 reads TGTGCCAGCAGGGAGGGACTCTCCTACGAGCAGTACTTC. Protein sequence: CASREGLSYEQYF.

The chain has TRBV27 and TRBJ2-1; TRBD2 matches at 13 bases. Germline trimming cut 2 bases from V and 5 bases from J; bases unmatched to any gene: 0. The length of the CDR3 is 15 residues. CDR1 is MNHEY and CDR2 is SMNVEV in the germline V gene (reference sequence). CDR3 bases: TGTGCCAGCAGTTTAGGGACTAGCGGGAACAATGAGCAGTTCTTC. Translation gives CASSLGTSGNNEQFF.

This clone was picked up one time. This rearrangement joins TRBV7-8 to TRBJ1-2; 9 bases match TRBD1. V lost 5 bases and J lost 8; bases outside the gene matches: 18. The CDR3 extends over 17 amino acids. Germline V lookup: CDR1 SGHVS, CDR2 FQNEAQ. DNA for the CDR3: TGTGCCAGCAGCATCTCCGGACAGGGGAGGAGAAATTACGGCTACACCTTC. Translating it yields CASSISGQGRRNYGYTF.

The chain is built from TRBV10-3 and TRBJ2-3; 9 nucleotides align to TRBD1. The CDR3 spans 14 residues. Trimming cost V 10 bases and J 5 bases; bases outside gene matches: 10. In germline, CDR1 is ENHRY, CDR2 SYGVKD. The CDR3 reads CATKGQGGGDTQYF. CDR3 DNA sequence: TGTGCCACCAAGGGACAGGGCGGCGGAGATACGCAGTATTTT.

This sequence joins TRBV6-5 and TRBJ2-1, with D possibly matching TRBD2 (6 bases). CDR1 and CDR2 (germline): MNHEY, SVGAGI. The CDR3 covers 15 residues. Between the trimmed V and J ends, which lost 5 bases and 2 bases, there was a span of 13 bases. CDR3 loop: CASSPRDSAYNEQFF. DNA for the CDR3: TGTGCCAGCAGTCCCCGGGACTCGGCCTACAATGAGCAGTTCTTC.

This chain links TRBV5-4 with TRBJ1-5; D remains ambiguous. The V gene lost 4 bases and the J gene lost 7 bases, with 12 bases spanning the gap. The germline V gene encodes CDR1 SGHNT and CDR2 YYREEE (reference sequence). The CDR3 covers 13 residues. CDR3 protein: CASSQVPEQPQHF. As DNA, the CDR3 is TGTGCCAGCAGCCAGGTCCCGGAGCAGCCCCAGCATTTT.

The count of this clone is one. V usage is TRBV27 and J usage is TRBJ2-5; TRBD2 is a possible D gene (5 bases). Trimming took off 2 bases at V and 0 bases at J, with 13 bases between the two ends. Germline values: CDR1 MNHEY, CDR2 SMNVEV (reference sequence). This CDR3 is 16 amino acids long. The CDR3 here is CASSLQASPYQETQYF. In nucleotides, the CDR3 is TGTGCCAGCAGTTTACAGGCTAGCCCGTACCAAGAGACCCAGTACTTC.

The V call is TRBV24-1, the J call TRBJ2-5; possibly TRBD2 for D (6 bases). Per germline, CDR1 KGHDR and CDR2 SFDVKD. Trimming left V 5 bases short and J 2 bases short, with 11 bases between. The CDR3 runs 14 residues. The CDR3 nucleotides are TGTGCCACCAGTGCTGGCGGGGTTCAAGAGACCCAGTACTTC. This sequence encodes CATSAGGVQETQYF.

V and J are TRBV7-9 and TRBJ1-3; a possible D gene is TRBD1 (5 bases). V lost 5 bases and J 2 bases, leaving 16 bases between the germline ends. The CDR3 consists of 16 residues. Germline V gene lookup returns CDR1 SEHNR and CDR2 FQNEAQ (reference sequence). The CDR3: CASSLRGAPTGNTIYF. As DNA, the CDR3 is TGTGCCAGCAGCCTACGAGGGGCGCCGACTGGAAACACCATATATTTT.

This chain uses TRBV6-5 with TRBJ2-6; D may match TRBD1 or TRBD2 (5 bases each). Trimming shortened V by 10 bases and J by 2 bases, and 9 bases separated the two germline ends. Germline lookup yields CDR1 MNHEY and CDR2 SVGAGI. This CDR3 is built from 13 residues. The CDR3 sequence is CATRGAGANVLTF. The CDR3 DNA reads TGTGCCACCCGAGGGGCTGGGGCCAACGTCCTGACTTTC.

The chain recombines TRBV19 with TRBJ2-1, with D possibly matching TRBD2 (6 bases). From germline, CDR1 is LNHDA and CDR2 SQIVND (reference sequence). With 4 bases removed from V and 12 bases from J, the gap between germline ends came to 13 bases. This CDR3 contains 12 residues. The CDR3 loop reads CASSNMGDLQFF. Written as DNA, the CDR3 is TGTGCCAGTAGTAATATGGGGGACTTGCAGTTCTTC.

This clone has just a few counts. The rearrangement links TRBV27 to TRBJ2-1; D possibly corresponds to TRBD2 (6 bases). This CDR3 has 18 residues. Trimming stripped 1 base from V and 0 bases from J, with 16 bases between. The germline CDR1 and CDR2 sequences are MNHEY and SMNVEV (reference sequence). The CDR3 spells CASSLLASALSSYNEQFF. The CDR3 DNA reads as TGTGCCAGCAGTTTATTGGCTAGCGCCTTAAGCTCCTACAATGAGCAGTTCTTC.

The gene calls are TRBV19 and TRBJ2-2, with a weak D call TRBD2 (5 bases). Germline V gives CDR1 LNHDA, CDR2 SQIVND (reference sequence). The CDR3 length is 14 residues. The V end lost 5 bases, the J end lost 5 bases, and 12 bases lay between the germline ends. CDR3 DNA: TGTGCCAGTAGTCACTCAAAGCGGACCGGGGAGCTGTTTTTT. Amino acid sequence: CASSHSKRTGELFF.

This clone was seen only once. This chain connects TRBV24-1 to TRBJ2-1; 7 bases match TRBD2. The CDR3 has 15 residues. CDR1 is KGHDR, CDR2 SFDVKD, per germline. V gave up 0 bases and J gave up 9 bases; unmatched junction bases: 7. CDR3 coding DNA: TGTGCCACCAGTGATTTGCAGGCTAGCGGTCGTGAGCAGTTCTTC. Protein sequence: CATSDLQASGREQFF.

V is TRBV27 and J is TRBJ1-2, with 7 bases aligning to TRBD1. This CDR3 is 13 amino acids long. Germline CDR1 and CDR2: MNHEY and SMNVEV (reference sequence). J gave up 6 bases and V 7 bases, and 8 bases lay outside the gene matches. The CDR3 DNA reads as TGTGCCAGCAAGTTAGGGGGCGCGGATGGCTACACCTTC. Protein product: CASKLGGADGYTF.

The chain carries TRBV4-3 and TRBJ2-1; D is ambiguous. Trimming stripped 2 bases from V and 1 base from J, with 12 bases between. The CDR3 extends over 16 amino acids. Germline CDR1 is LGHNA and CDR2 is YSLEER. The CDR3, as DNA: TGCGCCAGCAGCCAACAGCCGAGCGCGTCCTACAATGAGCAGTTCTTC. Translation gives CASSQQPSASYNEQFF.

The rearrangement links TRBV18 to TRBJ1-6; 7 positions agree with TRBD1. Trimming at V came to 3 bases and at J to 10 bases, leaving 9 bases not matched to a gene. The length of the CDR3 is 15 residues. Germline assignment: CDR1 KGHSH and CDR2 LQKENI. The CDR3: CASSPTTGQDSPLHF. For the CDR3, the DNA is TGTGCCAGCTCACCCACGACCGGACAGGACTCACCCCTCCACTTT.

The chain uses TRBV4-2 and TRBJ2-3; TRBD1 agrees at 9 bases. Trimming removed 0 bases from V and 5 bases from J; junction bases left unmatched: 6. This CDR3 is 16 amino acids long. Germline CDR1 reads LGHNA; CDR2 reads YNFKEQ. The CDR3 coding sequence is TGTGCCAGCAGCCAAGATTCGGGACAGGGAGTAGATACGCAGTATTTT. This encodes CASSQDSGQGVDTQYF.

The chain links TRBV11-2 to TRBJ2-7, with a tentative D call TRBD1 (5 bases). Germline lookup yields CDR1 SGHAT and CDR2 FQNNGV. The CDR3 is 14 residues long. Between the trimmed V and J ends, which lost 5 bases and 6 bases, there was a span of 17 bases. In DNA form, the CDR3 reads TGTGCCAGCAGCGTTGACAGCCTTCGCGGCGAGCAGTACTTC. Its translation: CASSVDSLRGEQYF.

The genes are TRBV21-1 and TRBJ2-7; the listed D gene, TRBD1, was not tested against the DNA. TRBV21-1 is a known pseudogene. The CDR3 is 14 residues long. CDR3 in DNA: TGTGCCAGCAGCGGGCAGGGGACGACCTACGAGCAGTACTTC. Its translation: CASSGQGTTYEQYF.

In this sample, this clone turned up once. V gene TRBV10-3 combines with J gene TRBJ2-5; TRBD2 agrees at 12 bases. Trimming cost V 0 bases and J 5 bases; bases outside gene matches: 10. Germline CDR1 ENHRY, CDR2 SYGVKD. This CDR3 contains 18 residues. CDR3 in DNA: TGTGCCATCAGTGAGTCGAGTCTAGCGGGAGGGAGGCAGGAGACCCAGTACTTC. This codes for CAISESSLAGGRQETQYF.